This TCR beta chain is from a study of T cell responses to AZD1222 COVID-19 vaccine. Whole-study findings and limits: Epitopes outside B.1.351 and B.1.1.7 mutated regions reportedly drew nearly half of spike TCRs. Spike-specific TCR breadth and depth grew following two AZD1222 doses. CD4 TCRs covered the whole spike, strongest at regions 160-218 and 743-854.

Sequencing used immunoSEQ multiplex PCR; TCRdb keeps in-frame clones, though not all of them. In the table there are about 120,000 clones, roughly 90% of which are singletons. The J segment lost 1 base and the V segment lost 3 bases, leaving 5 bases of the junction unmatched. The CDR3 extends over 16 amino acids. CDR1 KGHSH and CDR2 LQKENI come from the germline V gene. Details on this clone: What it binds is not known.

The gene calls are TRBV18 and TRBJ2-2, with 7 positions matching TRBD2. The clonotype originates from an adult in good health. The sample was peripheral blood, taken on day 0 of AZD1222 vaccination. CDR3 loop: CASSPVLAMNTGELFF. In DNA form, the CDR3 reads TGTGCCAGCTCACCGGTACTAGCGATGAACACCGGGGAGCTGTTTTTT.